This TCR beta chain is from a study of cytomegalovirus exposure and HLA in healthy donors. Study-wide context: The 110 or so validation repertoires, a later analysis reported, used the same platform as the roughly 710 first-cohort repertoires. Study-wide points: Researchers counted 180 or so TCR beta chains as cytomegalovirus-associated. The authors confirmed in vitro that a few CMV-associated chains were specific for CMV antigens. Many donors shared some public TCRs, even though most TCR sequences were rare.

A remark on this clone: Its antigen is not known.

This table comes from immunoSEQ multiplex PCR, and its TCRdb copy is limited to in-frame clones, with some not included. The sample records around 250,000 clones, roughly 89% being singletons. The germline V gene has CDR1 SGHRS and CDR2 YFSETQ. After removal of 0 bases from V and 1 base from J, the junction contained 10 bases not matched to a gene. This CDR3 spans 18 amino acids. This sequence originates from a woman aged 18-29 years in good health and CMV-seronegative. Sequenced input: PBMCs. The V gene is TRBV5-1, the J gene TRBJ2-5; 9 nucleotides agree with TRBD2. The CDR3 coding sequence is TGCGCCAGCAGCTTGGAGGCTAGCGGGGCGATAATCCAAGAGACCCAGTACTTC. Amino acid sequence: CASSLEASGAIIQETQYF.